This is a list of T cell receptor beta chains from one sample in a study of OX40 agonist ivuxolimab in advanced cancers. Here immunoSEQ multiplex PCR was the method, and the copy in TCRdb shows in-frame clones only, minus some. This sample has almost 70,000 clones, with around 89% found just once. The source material was CD4+ or CD8+ T cells sorted from blood, sampled in a trial of the OX40 agonist ivuxolimab. The receptors were gathered from an adult with an advanced solid tumor such as melanoma, head and neck, liver or kidney cancer. Each CDR3 is given with its conserved first and last residue. The order of the fields is D gene, J gene, clone size, V gene, CDR3 DNA, CDR3 protein. The D gene is left open where the match is weak. The size of a clone is reported for some rows only, either as once, few or many, or as a class for expanded clones.

.	TRBJ2-7	once	TRBV6-5	TGTGCCAGCAGTCCCCCGGGAGCCTACGAGCAGTACTTC	CASSPPGAYEQYF
TRBD1	TRBJ2-2	.	TRBV7-6	TGTGCCAGCAGCCCTCAACAGACAGGGGGGACCGGGGAGCTGTTTTTT	CASSPQQTGGTGELFF
.	TRBJ1-3	.	TRBV5-1	TGCGCCAGCAGCCTATTAGGGGGTTCTGGAAACACCATATATTTT	CASSLLGGSGNTIYF
.	TRBJ2-3	.	TRBV5-1	TGCGCCAGCAGCTTGGAAAAGAAGGGCACAGATACGCAGTATTTT	CASSLEKKGTDTQYF
.	TRBJ1-2	once	TRBV7-9	TGTGCCAGCAGCTCATCAAGGACAGAGGTTACCTATGGCTACACCTTC	CASSSSRTEVTYGYTF
.	TRBJ2-5	.	TRBV5-4	TGTGCCAGCAGCTTCCGGGACGGAGGAGGGACCCAGTACTTC	CASSFRDGGGTQYF
.	TRBJ2-3	few	TRBV27	TGTGCCAGCAGTTTATATGCGGGACCAGATACGCAGTATTTT	CASSLYAGPDTQYF
.	TRBJ2-7	.	TRBV7-3	TGTGCCAGCAGCTTAACGCCTCGGTACGAGCAGTACTTC	CASSLTPRYEQYF
.	TRBJ2-5	.	TRBV5-1	TGCGCCAGCAGCACCGACAACGAAGAGACCCAGTACTTC	CASSTDNEETQYF
TRBD1	TRBJ2-6	few	TRBV7-9	TGTGCCGCCCGACAGGGCCGGGACACTGGGGCCAACGTCCTGACTTTC	CAARQGRDTGANVLTF
.	TRBJ2-6	.	TRBV10-3	TGTGCCATCAGTGAAGTTGGGGCCAACGTCCTGACTTTC	CAISEVGANVLTF
.	TRBJ1-1	.	TRBV10-1	TGCGCCAGCAGTGGTGGCACAGCGAGGACTGAAGCTTTCTTT	CASSGGTARTEAFF
TRBD1	TRBJ2-2	.	TRBV7-6	TGTGCCAGCAGCACCACTGACAGGGAGATAGCCGGGGAGCTGTTTTTT	CASSTTDREIAGELFF
TRBD1	TRBJ2-3	.	TRBV2	TGTGCCAGCCTCCGGGACAGGGGCACAGATACGCAGTATTTT	CASLRDRGTDTQYF
TRBD2	TRBJ2-5	.	TRBV5-1	TGCGCCAGCAGCTTGGTAGCGGGAGGCTCTGGGACCCAGTACTTC	CASSLVAGGSGTQYF
.	TRBJ2-1	.	TRBV27	TGTGCCAGCAGTCCCCTAGCCCAGAGCAATGAGCAGTTCTTC	CASSPLAQSNEQFF
.	TRBJ1-1	.	TRBV6-1	TGTGCCCTGGGGCAGGGCACTGAAGCTTTCTTT	CALGQGTEAFF
TRBD1	TRBJ2-1	.	TRBV2	TGTGCCAGCAAGAGGACAGGGGTCAATGAGCAGTTCTTC	CASKRTGVNEQFF
.	TRBJ2-3	.	TRBV19	TGTGCCAGTAGTACTGGCACAGATACGCAGTATTTT	CASSTGTDTQYF
.	TRBJ2-6	.	TRBV6-5	TGTGCCAGCAGTTACGATGGCTCTGGGGCCAACGTCCTGACTTTC	CASSYDGSGANVLTF
.	TRBJ1-2	.	TRBV27	TGTGCCAGCAGTGGCGACGGGTGGACTCCCCGTGGCTACACCTTC	CASSGDGWTPRGYTF
.	TRBJ2-1	.	TRBV7-7	TGTGCTAGCAGCTTAAACACCTACAATGAGCAGTTCTTC	CASSLNTYNEQFF
.	TRBJ1-5	.	TRBV18	TGTGCCAGCCACCACGGCGGGGGGGATCAGCCCCAGCATTTT	CASHHGGGDQPQHF
.	TRBJ2-2	once	TRBV9	TGTGCCAGCAGCGTAGGTAGGGCCGCCACCGGGGAGCTGTTTTTT	CASSVGRAATGELFF
TRBD1	TRBJ2-7	.	TRBV11-2	TGTGCCAGCAGCGCTCATGGACAGGGACCCTACGAGCAGTACTTC	CASSAHGQGPYEQYF
.	TRBJ2-7	.	TRBV6-1	TGTGCCAGCAGGCGGGGTCAGAGCACCTACGAGCAGTACTTC	CASRRGQSTYEQYF
TRBD2	TRBJ2-7	.	TRBV5-1	TGCGCCAGCAGCTTCATAGCGGGAGCGTCCTACGAGCAGTACTTC	CASSFIAGASYEQYF
.	TRBJ1-4	.	TRBV10-3	TGTGCCATCAGTGATAGCAGGGGAGGCGAAAAACTGTTTTTT	CAISDSRGGEKLFF
TRBD1	TRBJ1-2	.	TRBV7-2	TGTGCCAGCAGCGGGACCGGGACAGGCTATGGCTACACCTTC	CASSGTGTGYGYTF
TRBD2	TRBJ2-2	.	TRBV2	TGTGCCAGCACTAGCGGGAGTTTTACCGGGGAGCTGTTTTTT	CASTSGSFTGELFF
.	TRBJ2-7	.	TRBV19	TGTGCCAGTAGTATGCGGCCCTCGCTTTACGAGCAGTACTTC	CASSMRPSLYEQYF
.	TRBJ2-3	.	TRBV11-2	TGTGCCAGCAGCCCCTCGGGTGCGGGGGCCCAAGATACGCAGTATTTT	CASSPSGAGAQDTQYF
TRBD1	TRBJ2-5	.	TRBV19	TGTGCCAGTAGTATAGATGGGACAGGGGGTGAGACCCAGTACTTC	CASSIDGTGGETQYF
.	TRBJ2-1	.	TRBV5-6	TGTGCCAGCAGCTGGGACCAGTATGAGCAGTTCTTC	CASSWDQYEQFF
.	TRBJ1-1	.	TRBV7-7	TGTGCTACCGCGTCCAGGCTGAACACTGAAGCTTTCTTT	CATASRLNTEAFF
.	TRBJ2-1	.	TRBV7-9	TGTGCCAGCAGCTTGAGATTCAGCTCCTACAATGAGCAGTTCTTC	CASSLRFSSYNEQFF
.	TRBJ2-7	.	TRBV6-5	TGTGCCAGCAGTGAAGTTTGGCTCGTCGAGCAGTACTTC	CASSEVWLVEQYF
TRBD1	TRBJ1-2	.	TRBV6-1	TGTGCCAGCAGGTGGGGACAGGGGGCCGACGGCTACACCTTC	CASRWGQGADGYTF
.	TRBJ1-1	.	TRBV25-1	TGTGCCAGCAGTCCGCGACAGTGGAACACTGAAGCTTTCTTT	CASSPRQWNTEAFF
.	TRBJ1-5	.	TRBV15	TGTGCCACCAGCAGAGATTCGTCGACCGTAAGGTTGGTTCAGCCCCAGCATTTT	CATSRDSSTVRLVQPQHF
.	TRBJ2-3	.	TRBV7-9	TGTGCCAGCAGCCAACCCCTACATACGCAGTATTTT	CASSQPLHTQYF